Presented here are 9 T cell receptor beta chains from one specimen sequenced in a study of blood T cell repertoires in COVID-19. The data were produced by immunoSEQ multiplex PCR, yet TCRdb's version contains in-frame clones alone and is incomplete. The data show under 300,000 clones, 80% to 90% seen once. The specimen was peripheral blood. These receptors all come from a young woman with COVID-19, enrolled during active disease.

This clone was recorded at least ten times. The rearrangement uses TRBV27 and TRBJ2-7; 8 nucleotides agree with TRBD1. With V trimmed by 5 bases and J by 6 bases, 9 bases remained unmatched. The CDR3 runs 14 residues. In germline, CDR1 is MNHEY, CDR2 SMNVEV (reference sequence). Written as DNA, the CDR3 is TGTGCCAGCAGTCTAATGACAGGGGCCAGCGAGCAGTACTTC. Translated, it gives CASSLMTGASEQYF.

This chain uses TRBV6-5 with TRBJ1-3, with D perhaps matching TRBD1 (5 bases). The CDR3 has 15 amino acids. The germline CDR1 and CDR2 sequences are MNHEY and SVGAGI. Between the trimmed V and J ends, which lost 3 bases and 0 bases, there was a span of 9 bases. CDR3 bases: TGTGCCAGCAGTTATGGGGCCTCCTCTGGAAACACCATATATTTT. Residues: CASSYGASSGNTIYF.

This clone came up a few times. The chain joins TRBV7-9 to TRBJ1-2, with 9 nucleotides matching TRBD1. The CDR3 sequence is 16 residues long. The V gene's germline CDR1 is SEHNR and CDR2 FQNEAQ (reference sequence). V trimming: 7 bases; J trimming: 4 bases; junction bases outside the gene matches: 13. CDR3 nucleotides: TGTGCCAGCAATCGGGACAGGGTTTCCCCCAGCTATGGCTACACCTTC. It codes for CASNRDRVSPSYGYTF. The full variable domain, its missing parts supplied by reference TRBV7-9 and TRBJ1-2, is DTGVSQNPRHKITKRGQNVTFRCDPISEHNRLYWYRQTLGQGPEFLTYFQNEAQLEKSRLLSDRFSAERPKGSFSTLEIQRTEQGDSAMYLCASNRDRVSPSYGYTFGSGTRLTVV.

A few counts support this clone. The chain links TRBV4-1 to TRBJ2-1, with 8 bases lining up with TRBD2. Germline-derived CDR1 and CDR2 are MGHRA and YSYEKL. The V segment lost 4 bases and the J segment 2 bases; nucleotides outside the gene matches: 10. The CDR3 loop spans 17 amino acids. Here the CDR3 reads CASSPRGSGGTYNEQFF. DNA for the CDR3: TGCGCCAGCAGCCCCAGAGGCAGCGGGGGCACCTACAATGAGCAGTTCTTC.

This chain joins TRBV9 and TRBJ1-2; 9 bases map to TRBD1. The CDR3 consists of 15 residues. The J segment lost 6 bases and the V segment lost 0 bases, leaving 6 bases of the junction unmatched. Germline CDR1 is SGDLS and CDR2 is YYNGEE. CDR3 residues: CASSVALQGANGYTF. CDR3 sequence (DNA): TGTGCCAGCAGCGTAGCCTTACAGGGGGCCAATGGCTACACCTTC.

The chain is built from TRBV14 and TRBJ2-5; perhaps TRBD1 as D (5 bases). The germline V gene encodes CDR1 SGHDN and CDR2 FVKESK. V was pared by 8 bases and J by 5 bases, with 9 bases between. This CDR3 spans 11 amino acids. The DNA for the CDR3 is TGTGCCAGCGGGGCTCGGGAGACCCAGTACTTC. This gives the protein CASGARETQYF.

The chain carries TRBV3-1 (or the pseudogene TRBV3-2) and TRBJ1-1, with 12 bases lining up with TRBD1. The CDR3 has 16 residues. V lost 4 bases to trimming and J lost 4 bases; unmatched junction nucleotides: 7. Germline CDR1 and CDR2: LGHDT and YNNKEL (reference sequence). The CDR3 here is CASSPTGTGGGTEAFF. DNA for the CDR3: TGTGCCAGCAGCCCCACCGGGACAGGGGGCGGCACTGAAGCTTTCTTT.

The chain employs TRBV5-5 and TRBJ2-2; D unclear. There are 14 residues in the CDR3. The germline gives CDR1 SGHKS, CDR2 YYEKEE (reference sequence). Between the trimmed V and J ends, which lost 1 base and 0 bases, there was a span of 4 bases. CDR3 loop: CASSLTANTGELFF. The CDR3 nucleotides read TGTGCCAGCAGCTTGACAGCGAACACCGGGGAGCTGTTTTTT.

This clone appeared a few times. V usage is TRBV4-1 and J usage is TRBJ2-7, with a tentative D call TRBD2 (5 bases). Germline values: CDR1 MGHRA, CDR2 YSYEKL. CDR3 length: 12 residues. The V end lost 1 base, the J end lost 7 bases, and 8 bases lay between the germline ends. The CDR3 protein is CASSQAGWEQYF. For the CDR3, the DNA is TGCGCCAGCAGCCAAGCGGGGTGGGAGCAGTACTTC.